This TCR beta chain was identified during a study of regulatory T cells in long-lasting Graves disease. The CDR3 is made up of 15 amino acids. With 0 bases removed from V and 7 bases from J, the gap between germline ends came to 15 bases. Looked up from germline, CDR1 is MNHEY and CDR2 is SVGAGI. Time point: persistent/refractory GD, antithyroid drugs over 5 years with positive TRAb. From PBMCs, RNA was extracted and then used to make the TCR library. Staff drew about 8.9 milliliters of peripheral blood into EDTA tubes. Whole-study results and caveats: Owing to a sample size that was small, accuracy may have been reduced. Newly diagnosed patients had higher TCR diversity than persistent Graves' patients did.

Construction of TCR beta libraries relied on iRepertoire HTBI primers and on Arm-PCR targeting CDR3 regions. The authors' processing: The identification of 62 TRBV and approximately 15 TRBJ segments was made across samples. TCRdb used MiXCR to reprocess the multiplex PCR reads, holding one entry per CDR3 protein. The authors' filters were not applied to this entry. The repertoire holds 400,000 to 500,000 distinct CDR3 sequences, 20% to 25% seen once, with around 13% in the top ten. This clonotype was counted at least ten times. Its target is not known. The sequence derives from a female donor with Graves disease. The rearrangement uses TRBV6-5 and TRBJ2-5; no firm D call. Sequenced here: peripheral blood mononuclear cells (PBMCs), sampled when the disease was refractory, from a patient treated with antithyroid drugs. CDR3: CASSYSWGGRSTQYF. Here the CDR3 DNA reads TGTGCCAGCAGTTACTCGTGGGGTGGTCGCTCGACCCAGTACTTC.